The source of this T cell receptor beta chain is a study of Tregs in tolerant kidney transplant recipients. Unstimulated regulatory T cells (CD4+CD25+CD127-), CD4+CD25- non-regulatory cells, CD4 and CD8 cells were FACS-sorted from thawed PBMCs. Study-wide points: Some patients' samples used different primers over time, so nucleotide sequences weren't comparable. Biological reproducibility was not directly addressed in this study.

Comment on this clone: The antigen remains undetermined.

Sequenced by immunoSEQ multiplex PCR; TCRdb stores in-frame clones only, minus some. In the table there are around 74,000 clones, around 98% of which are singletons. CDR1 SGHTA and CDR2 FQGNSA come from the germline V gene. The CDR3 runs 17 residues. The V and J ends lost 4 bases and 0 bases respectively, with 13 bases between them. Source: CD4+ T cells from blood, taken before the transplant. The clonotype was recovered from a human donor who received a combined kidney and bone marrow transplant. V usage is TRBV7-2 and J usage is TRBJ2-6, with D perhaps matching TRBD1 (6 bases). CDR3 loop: CASSSPGHHSGANVLTF. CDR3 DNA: TGTGCCAGCAGCTCTCCGGGACATCACTCTGGGGCCAACGTCCTGACTTTC. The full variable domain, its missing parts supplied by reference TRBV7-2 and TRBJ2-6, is GAGVSQSPSNKVTEKGKDVELRCDPISGHTALYWYRQSLGQGLEFLIYFQGNSAPDKSGLPSDRFSAERTGGSVSTLTIQRTQQEDSAVYLCASSSPGHHSGANVLTFGAGSRLTVL.